Each of the 21 T cell receptor beta chains below was sequenced from the same sample in a study of blood T cells in healthy people across ages. Primed by a sample-barcoded 5' primer and a J-beta primer mix, a second PCR proceeded for about 6 to 11 cycles. From the 5' RACE reads, TCRdb called clonotypes with MiXCR, one entry per CDR3 protein. The table includes about 1,400,000 distinct CDR3 sequences, around 59% detected once. Sequencing used blood. These receptors were taken from a man between 18 and 35 years old in good health.

V gene TRBV12-5 combines with J gene TRBJ2-1, with 11 bases fitting TRBD2. The germline V gene encodes CDR1 LGHNT and CDR2 FRNRAP. The CDR3 is 16 amino acids. Trimming took 3 bases from V and 5 from J; bases not matched to a gene: 6. CDR3 sequence (DNA): TGTGCTAGTGGTTTTTCGACTAGCGGGGCGAACAATGAGCAGTTCTTC. It codes for CASGFSTSGANNEQFF. Based on the CDR3 plus reference TRBV12-5 and TRBJ2-1, the full variable domain is DARVTQTPRHKVTEMGQEVTMRCQPILGHNTVFWYRQTMMQGLELLAYFRNRAPLDDSGMPKDRFSAEMPDATLATLKIQPSEPRDSAVYFCASGFSTSGANNEQFFGPGTRLTVL.

This clonotype was detected many times. The J gene is TRBJ1-1, the V gene TRBV7-9; D is undetermined. Trimming removed 5 bases at V and 2 bases at J, with 3 bases between. The germline V gene has CDR1 SEHNR and CDR2 FQNEAQ (reference sequence). The CDR3 is 11 residues long. For the CDR3, the DNA is TGTGCCAGCAGCCATAACACTGAAGCTTTCTTT. This gives the protein CASSHNTEAFF.

This chain connects TRBV29-1 to TRBJ2-3; 9 positions match TRBD2. Germline loops: CDR1 SQVTM, CDR2 ANQGSEA. The CDR3 is made up of 16 amino acids. The junction had 9 bases not matched to a gene; V was cut back by 4 bases and J by 1 base. The DNA for the CDR3 is TGCAGCGTTGGGATGACTAGCGGCAGTCGCACAGATACGCAGTATTTT. This sequence encodes CSVGMTSGSRTDTQYF.

The chain employs TRBV20-1 and TRBJ1-2; D remains unclear. Per germline, CDR1 DFQATT and CDR2 SNEGSKA (reference sequence). The CDR3 has 11 amino acids. Trimming left V 6 bases short and J 8 bases short, with 13 bases between. This CDR3 is CSAILGRGYTF. DNA of the CDR3: TGCAGTGCCATACTAGGAAGAGGCTACACCTTC.

This sequence joins TRBV7-2 and TRBJ2-5; 11 bases align to TRBD2. The DNA end favors TRBJ2-7, so the J call may be wrong. Germline V lookup: CDR1 SGHTA, CDR2 FQGNSA. The length of the CDR3 is 18 residues. The CDR3 here is CASSPELAGGPDIYEQYF. Written as DNA, the CDR3 is TGTGCCAGCAGCCCCGAGCTAGCGGGGGGTCCAGATATCTACGAGCAGTACTTC.

The chain recombines TRBV5-1 with TRBJ2-7, with D perhaps matching TRBD2 (5 bases). This CDR3 is built from 14 residues. Germline V CDR1 and CDR2: SGHRS, YFSETQ. Trimming cost V 2 bases and J 4 bases, with 13 bases left between them. The CDR3 DNA reads TGCGCCAGCAGCTTTTCCCCCTCGGGGTACGAGCAGTACTTC. Its protein is CASSFSPSGYEQYF.

This clonotype came up once. Sequence at one end of the junction differs from germline and may be a read error. The J gene is TRBJ2-7, the V gene TRBV6-5, with 7 bases that match TRBD1. The germline CDR1 and CDR2 sequences are MNHEY and SVGAGI. This CDR3 has 15 amino acids. CDR3 coding DNA: TGTGCCAGCAGTTACACGGACAGGAGCTCCTGCGAGCAGTACTTC. Amino acid sequence: CASSYTDRSSCEQYF.

In regard to this clonotype: At one boundary the junction diverges from the germline segment, which might be a read error. This sequence joins TRBV6-5 and TRBJ2-4; 11 nucleotides align to TRBD2. The CDR3 has 16 amino acids. Germline CDR1 and CDR2: MNHEY and SVGAGI. This CDR3 reads CANSNLAGGAKNIQYF. The CDR3 region has the DNA TGTGCCAACAGTAACCTAGCGGGGGGAGCCAAAAACATTCAGTACTTC.

This clonotype was observed a few times. A much larger clone differs from this one at a single base, so this may be a read error. J is TRBJ2-7 and V is TRBV20-1, with 7 bases lining up with TRBD1. V lost 3 bases to trimming and J lost 3 bases; unmatched junction nucleotides: 2. CDR1 and CDR2 from the germline V gene are DFQATT and SNEGSKA (reference sequence). The CDR3 covers 12 residues. The CDR3 DNA reads TGCAGTGCTAGCGACAGGGACTACGAGCAGTACTTC. It specifies CSASDRDYEQYF.

The CDR3 DNA sequence: TGTGCCACCAGCAGTCAACAGGGGTCGGTCAATGAGCAGTTCTTC. It yields the protein CATSSQQGSVNEQFF. The rearrangement joins TRBV15 to TRBJ2-1; the match to TRBD1 covers 7 bases. The CDR3 loop spans 15 amino acids. CDR1 and CDR2 (germline): LNHNV, YYDKDF (reference sequence). V dropped 3 bases and J dropped 6; count of bases not matched to a gene: 8.

This clonotype was seen once. V is TRBV10-3 and J is TRBJ2-1; TRBD2 aligns across 12 bases. V shed 4 bases and J 9 bases; nucleotides not matched to a gene: 10. The CDR3 extends over 16 amino acids. From germline, CDR1 is ENHRY and CDR2 SYGVKD. CDR3 nucleotide sequence: TGTGCCATCAGTGCGGAACTAGCGGGGGGTTCAAGTGAGCAGTTCTTC. Amino acids: CAISAELAGGSSEQFF.

The chain combines TRBV5-6 with TRBJ2-5; possible D gene TRBD1, 5 bases. TRBJ2-7 matches the DNA end more closely, so the J call is doubtful. The CDR3 totals 13 residues. Germline V gene lookup returns CDR1 SGHDT and CDR2 YYEEEE. CDR3 region: CASSPGHDYEQYF. The CDR3 DNA sequence: TGTGCCAGCAGCCCAGGGCATGACTACGAGCAGTACTTC.

This CDR3 is CASSLVFGATGEKLFF. The DNA of the CDR3 is TGTGCCAGCAGTTTAGTGTTTGGTGCAACTGGTGAAAAACTGTTTTTT. The gene calls are TRBV27 and TRBJ1-4; D is undetermined. Per germline, CDR1 MNHEY and CDR2 SMNVEV (reference sequence). CDR3 length: 16 residues. Trimming shortened V by 2 bases and J by 7 bases, and 17 bases separated the two germline ends.

V is TRBV29-1 and J is TRBJ1-2; 7 nucleotides align to TRBD1. CDR1 and CDR2 from the germline V gene are SQVTM and ANQGSEA. The CDR3 contains 12 residues. The V gene end was trimmed by 7 bases and the J gene end by 7 bases; junction bases not matched to a gene: 9. CDR3 sequence: CSGGTERAGYTF. Written as DNA, the CDR3 is TGCAGCGGTGGGACAGAGCGAGCTGGCTACACCTTC.

The chain links TRBV4-1 to TRBJ2-5, with TRBD2 identical over 8 bases. This CDR3 region has 16 residues. V lost 0 bases and J lost 4; bases outside the gene matches: 7. CDR1 MGHRA and CDR2 YSYEKL come from the germline V gene. In nucleotides, the CDR3 is TGCGCCAGCAGCCAAGAGTCCAGCGGGGGCGGAGAGACCCAGTACTTC. It translates to CASSQESSGGGETQYF.

The chain couples TRBV5-6 to TRBJ2-2, with 7 nucleotides matching TRBD1. With V trimmed by 4 bases and J by 6 bases, 9 bases remained unmatched. Per the germline V gene, CDR1 is SGHDT and CDR2 is YYEEEE. CDR3 size: 15 residues. The CDR3: CASSQPTGFAGELFF. In DNA, the CDR3 is TGTGCCAGCAGCCAGCCGACAGGGTTCGCCGGGGAGCTGTTTTTT.

The chain is built from TRBV4-1 and TRBJ2-5; 9 nucleotides match TRBD1. The CDR3 sequence is 17 residues long. Trimming cost V 0 bases and J 5 bases; bases outside gene matches: 10. Germline CDR1 is MGHRA and CDR2 is YSYEKL. DNA of the CDR3: TGCGCCAGCAGCCAAGAACCGGGACAGGGTATTTTGGAGACCCAGTACTTC. This codes for CASSQEPGQGILETQYF.

This clonotype occurred a few times. The chain employs TRBV3-1 and TRBJ2-1, with 11 positions matching TRBD2. The V gene end was trimmed by 5 bases and the J gene end by 2 bases; junction bases not matched to a gene: 2. Per the germline V gene, CDR1 is LGHDT and CDR2 is YNNKEL (reference sequence). There are 15 residues in the CDR3. CDR3 nucleotide sequence: TGTGCCAGCAGCACTAGCGGGAGCACCTACAATGAGCAGTTCTTC. This codes for CASSTSGSTYNEQFF.

This rearrangement joins TRBV6-6 to TRBJ1-2; D gene unclear. There are 13 residues in the CDR3. Germline CDR1 is MNHNY and CDR2 is SVGAGI (reference sequence). Trimming cost V 4 bases and J 3 bases, with 9 bases left between them. The CDR3 coding sequence is TGTGCCAGCAGTTCCAACTTGGACTATGGCTACACCTTC. Amino acid sequence: CASSSNLDYGYTF.

The chain employs TRBV6-1 and TRBJ2-7; D possibly uses TRBD1 or TRBD2 (6 bases each). The CDR3 contains 17 residues. Germline assignment: CDR1 MNHNS and CDR2 SASEGT. Trimming shortened V by 5 bases and J by 0 bases, and 20 bases separated the two germline ends. Written as DNA, the CDR3 is TGTGCCAGCAGTCCCCTACAGGAGGGACAAACCTCCTACGAGCAGTACTTC. Protein product: CASSPLQEGQTSYEQYF.

The chain's CDR3 is CAISGGLYNEQFF. Here the CDR3 DNA reads TGTGCCATCAGTGGAGGGTTATACAATGAGCAGTTCTTC. The rearrangement uses TRBV10-3 and TRBJ2-1, with D maybe TRBD2 (5 bases). Trimming removed 4 bases at V and 4 bases at J, with 8 bases between. CDR1 and CDR2 (germline): ENHRY, SYGVKD. The CDR3 is made up of 13 amino acids.